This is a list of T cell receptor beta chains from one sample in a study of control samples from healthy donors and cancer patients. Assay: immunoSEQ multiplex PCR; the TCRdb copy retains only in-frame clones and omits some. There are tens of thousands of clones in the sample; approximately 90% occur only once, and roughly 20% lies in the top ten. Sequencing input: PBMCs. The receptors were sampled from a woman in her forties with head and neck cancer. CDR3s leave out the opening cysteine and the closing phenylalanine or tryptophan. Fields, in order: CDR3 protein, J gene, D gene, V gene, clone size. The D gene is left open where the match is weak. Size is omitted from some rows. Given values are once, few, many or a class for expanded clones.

cdr3_aa: ATSRDYNTIY
j_call: TRBJ1-3
d_call: -
v_call: TRBV15
clone_size: -

cdr3_aa: AASGTTHGYT
j_call: TRBJ1-2
d_call: -
v_call: TRBV6-5
clone_size: -

cdr3_aa: AISESRQPQH
j_call: TRBJ1-5
d_call: -
v_call: TRBV10-3
clone_size: once

cdr3_aa: ATLIRSSGRRF
j_call: TRBJ2-1
d_call: TRBD2
v_call: TRBV27
clone_size: -

cdr3_aa: ASSLVGQLNTEAF
j_call: TRBJ1-1
d_call: TRBD1
v_call: TRBV11-2
clone_size: -

cdr3_aa: ATSDFSGATGELF
j_call: TRBJ2-2
d_call: TRBD2
v_call: TRBV24-1
clone_size: -

cdr3_aa: ASSGLVAYGYT
j_call: TRBJ1-2
d_call: -
v_call: TRBV5-1
clone_size: -

cdr3_aa: ASSGQLADEQY
j_call: TRBJ2-7
d_call: TRBD2
v_call: TRBV11-2
clone_size: -

cdr3_aa: ASSIGTLNTEAF
j_call: TRBJ1-1
d_call: -
v_call: TRBV19
clone_size: -

cdr3_aa: ASSRRTGNTGELF
j_call: TRBJ2-2
d_call: TRBD1
v_call: TRBV5-1
clone_size: -

cdr3_aa: ASSLLGNEQF
j_call: TRBJ2-1
d_call: -
v_call: TRBV5-1
clone_size: -

cdr3_aa: ASSIQSTDTQY
j_call: TRBJ2-3
d_call: -
v_call: TRBV19
clone_size: -

cdr3_aa: ASSPGLAGVEETQY
j_call: TRBJ2-5
d_call: TRBD2
v_call: TRBV2
clone_size: once

cdr3_aa: ASSSGLAGRQETQY
j_call: TRBJ2-5
d_call: TRBD2
v_call: TRBV7-3
clone_size: -

cdr3_aa: ASSLAGGQETQY
j_call: TRBJ2-5
d_call: TRBD2
v_call: TRBV5-1
clone_size: -